This T cell receptor beta chain was sequenced during a study of blood T cell repertoires in COVID-19. Overall study context: PBMCs, B-cell-depleted T cells, or T cells were the source of the cDNA or gDNA that made up the material.

The CDR3 runs to 14 residues. The germline CDR1 and CDR2 sequences are SGHTA and FQGTGA. The germline V and J ends were trimmed by 6 bases and 3 bases, with 11 bases remaining between them. In the original processing: Quantification of nucleated cells was approximated via reference gene primer amplification. The protocol was immunoSEQ multiplex PCR, while the TCRdb copy is restricted to in-frame clones and leaves out a portion. The DNA gave D and trimming, while V, J and clone size come from that table. The table shows 95,000 to 150,000 clones, with under 90% occurring only once. The TCR sequence derives from a man in his 60s with acute or convalescent COVID-19. The V call is TRBV7-3, the J call TRBJ2-2; perhaps TRBD2 as D (5 bases). The sequencing sample was made of peripheral blood. The CDR3, as DNA: TGTGCCAGCAGTAAAAGCGGCTACACCGGGGAGCTGTTTTTT. Encoded protein: CASSKSGYTGELFF.